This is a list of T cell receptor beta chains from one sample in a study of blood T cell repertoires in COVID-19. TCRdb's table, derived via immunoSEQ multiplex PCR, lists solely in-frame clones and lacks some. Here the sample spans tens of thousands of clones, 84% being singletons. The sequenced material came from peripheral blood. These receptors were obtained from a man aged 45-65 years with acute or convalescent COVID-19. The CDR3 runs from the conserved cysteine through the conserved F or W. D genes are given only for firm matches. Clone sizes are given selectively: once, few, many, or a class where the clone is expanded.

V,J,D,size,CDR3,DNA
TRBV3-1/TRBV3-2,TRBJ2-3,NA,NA,CASSQEGLGGTQYF,TGTGCCAGCAGCCAAGAAGGTCTGGGGGGTACGCAGTATTTT
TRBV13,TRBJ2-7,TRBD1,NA,CASSSGTGLYEQYF,TGTGCCAGCAGCTCTGGGACAGGGCTGTACGAGCAGTACTTC
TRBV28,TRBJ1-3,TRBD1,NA,CASSFRTGAAGNTIYF,TGTGCCAGCAGTTTCCGGACAGGGGCCGCGGGAAACACCATATATTTT
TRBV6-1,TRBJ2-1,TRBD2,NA,CASSAAGTSGYNEQFF,TGTGCCAGCAGTGCAGCCGGGACTAGTGGCTACAATGAGCAGTTCTTC
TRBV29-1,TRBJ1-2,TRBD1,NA,CSVGTALEGYTF,TGCAGCGTCGGGACAGCCCTAGAAGGCTACACCTTC
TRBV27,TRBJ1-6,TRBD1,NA,CASRPDRVDNSPLHF,TGTGCCAGCAGGCCGGACAGGGTGGACAATTCACCCCTCCACTTT
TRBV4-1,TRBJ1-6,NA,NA,CASSQPRDWASALHF,TGCGCCAGCAGCCAGCCCCGGGACTGGGCTTCAGCCCTCCACTTT
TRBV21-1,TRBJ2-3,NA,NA,CASSKNAGQRKLNTQYF,TGTGCCAGCAGCAAAAATGCGGGACAGCGCAAGTTGAATACGCAGTATTTT
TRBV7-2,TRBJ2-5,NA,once,CASSLLPLLGGRETQYF,TGTGCCAGCAGCTTATTGCCCTTGTTAGGGGGTCGGGAGACCCAGTACTTC
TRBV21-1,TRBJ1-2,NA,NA,CASSKGASGAGYGYTF,TGTGCCAGCAGCAAAGGGGCGTCGGGCGCGGGGTATGGCTACACCTTC
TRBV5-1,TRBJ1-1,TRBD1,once,CASSFFGQGSNTEAFF,TGCGCCAGCAGCTTCTTTGGACAGGGATCGAACACTGAAGCTTTCTTT
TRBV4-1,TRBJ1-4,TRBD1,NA,CASSQDWGQGGEKLFF,TGCGCCAGCAGCCAAGATTGGGGACAGGGTGGTGAAAAACTGTTTTTT
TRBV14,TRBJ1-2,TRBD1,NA,CASSPEQGSGYGYTF,TGTGCCAGCAGCCCAGAACAGGGGAGCGGGTATGGCTACACCTTC
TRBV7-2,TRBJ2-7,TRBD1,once,CASSPRDRTSYEQYF,TGTGCCAGCAGCCCCCGGGACAGGACATCCTACGAGCAGTACTTC
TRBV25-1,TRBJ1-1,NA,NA,CASRDTGSEAFF,TGTGCCAGCAGAGACACAGGGTCTGAAGCTTTCTTT
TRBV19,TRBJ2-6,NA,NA,CASSTHTGRSGANVLTF,TGTGCCAGTAGTACACATACAGGGCGCTCTGGGGCCAACGTCCTGACTTTC
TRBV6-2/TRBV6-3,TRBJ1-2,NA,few,CASSQGQNYGYTF,TGTGCCAGCAGCCAAGGACAAAACTATGGCTACACCTTC
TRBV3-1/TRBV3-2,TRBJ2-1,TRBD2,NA,CASSQLAGGRNEQFF,TGTGCCAGCAGTCAACTGGCGGGAGGGCGCAATGAGCAGTTCTTC
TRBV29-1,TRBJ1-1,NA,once,CSVEAWTAMRNTEAFF,TGCAGCGTTGAAGCCTGGACTGCCATGAGGAACACTGAAGCTTTCTTT
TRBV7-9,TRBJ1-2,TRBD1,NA,CASNQDRGLGYTF,TGTGCCAGCAACCAGGACAGGGGGCTTGGCTACACCTTC
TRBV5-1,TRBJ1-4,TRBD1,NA,CASSRDRPNEKLFF,TGCGCCAGCAGCCGGGACAGACCTAATGAAAAACTGTTTTTT
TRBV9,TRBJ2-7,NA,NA,CASSPQPQGHEQYF,TGTGCCAGCAGCCCCCAACCGCAGGGCCACGAGCAGTACTTC
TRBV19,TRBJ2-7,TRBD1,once,CAAAPKGASSYEQYF,TGTGCCGCAGCCCCAAAGGGGGCGAGCTCCTACGAGCAGTACTTC
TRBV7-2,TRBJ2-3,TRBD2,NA,CASSFTGTSGGTDTQYF,TGTGCCAGCAGCTTTACCGGGACTAGCGGGGGCACAGATACGCAGTATTTT
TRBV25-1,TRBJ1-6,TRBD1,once,CASSITGGNSPLHF,TGTGCCAGCAGTATCACAGGGGGGAATTCACCCCTCCACTTT
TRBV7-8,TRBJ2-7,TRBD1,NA,CASNSQGGIYEQYF,TGTGCCAGCAACTCACAGGGGGGAATCTACGAGCAGTACTTC
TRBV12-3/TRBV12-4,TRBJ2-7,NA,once,CASSFGESYEQYF,TGTGCCAGCAGTTTTGGAGAATCCTACGAGCAGTACTTC
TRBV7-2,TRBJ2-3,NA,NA,CASSLGGSYTDTQYF,TGTGCCAGCAGCTTAGGCGGTTCCTACACAGATACGCAGTATTTT
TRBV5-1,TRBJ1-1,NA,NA,CASSPGTVSMNTEAFF,TGCGCCAGCAGCCCTGGGACTGTCTCCATGAACACTGAAGCTTTCTTT
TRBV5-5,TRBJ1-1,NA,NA,CASSWRGRLNTEAFF,TGTGCCAGCAGCTGGAGGGGACGGTTGAACACTGAAGCTTTCTTT